This T cell receptor beta chain was observed in a study of blood T cell repertoires in COVID-19. Looking at the study overall: Sample material is recorded as cDNA or gDNA derived from T cells, B-cell-depleted T cells, or PBMCs.

The cohort comprised adults aged about 18 to 100 years residing in around 25 US areas. The data were produced by immunoSEQ multiplex PCR, yet TCRdb's version contains in-frame clones alone and is incomplete. The sample records 300,000 to 400,000 clones, 70% to 90% being singletons. The germline V gene encodes CDR1 SGHTA and CDR2 FQGNSA. This CDR3 is built from 15 residues. Trimming pared 1 base from V and 1 base from J, leaving 10 bases between. The sample comprised PBMCs or T cells enriched from blood (not recorded which). The sequence was obtained from a woman between 35 and 50 years old with acute COVID-19. The V gene is TRBV7-2, the J gene TRBJ1-1; D is unresolved. As DNA, the CDR3 is TGTGCCAGCAGCTTAGGGGTCACTAAGAACACTGAAGCTTTCTTT. Its protein is CASSLGVTKNTEAFF. Drawing the rest from reference TRBV7-2 and TRBJ1-1, the complete variable domain is GAGVSQSPSNKVTEKGKDVELRCDPISGHTALYWYRQSLGQGLEFLIYFQGNSAPDKSGLPSDRFSAERTGGSVSTLTIQRTQQEDSAVYLCASSLGVTKNTEAFFGQGTRLTVV.